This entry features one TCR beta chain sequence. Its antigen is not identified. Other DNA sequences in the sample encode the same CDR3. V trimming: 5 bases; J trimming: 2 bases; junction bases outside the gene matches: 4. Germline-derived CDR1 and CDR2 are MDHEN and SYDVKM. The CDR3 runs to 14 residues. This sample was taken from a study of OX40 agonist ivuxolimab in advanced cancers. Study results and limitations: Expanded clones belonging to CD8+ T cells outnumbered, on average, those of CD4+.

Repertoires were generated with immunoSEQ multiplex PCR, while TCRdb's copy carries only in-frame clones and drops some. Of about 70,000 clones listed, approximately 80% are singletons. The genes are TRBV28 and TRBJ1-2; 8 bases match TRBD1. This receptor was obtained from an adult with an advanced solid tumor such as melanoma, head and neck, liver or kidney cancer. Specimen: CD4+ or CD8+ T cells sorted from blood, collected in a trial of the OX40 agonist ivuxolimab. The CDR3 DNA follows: TGTGCCAGCAGTCGACAGGGGCAGAACTATGGCTACACCTTC. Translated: CASSRQGQNYGYTF.